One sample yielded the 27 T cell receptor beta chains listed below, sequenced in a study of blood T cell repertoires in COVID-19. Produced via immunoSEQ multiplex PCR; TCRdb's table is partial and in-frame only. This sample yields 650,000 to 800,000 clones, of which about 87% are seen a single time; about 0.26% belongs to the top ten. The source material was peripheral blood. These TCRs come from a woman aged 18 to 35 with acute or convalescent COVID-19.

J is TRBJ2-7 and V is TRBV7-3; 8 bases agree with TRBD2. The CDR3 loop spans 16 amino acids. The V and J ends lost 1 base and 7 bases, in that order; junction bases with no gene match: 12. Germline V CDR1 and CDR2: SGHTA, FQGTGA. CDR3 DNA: TGTGCCAGCAGCTTAATTGGCGGGGGGCCTGAGAGGGAGCAGTACTTC. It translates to CASSLIGGGPEREQYF. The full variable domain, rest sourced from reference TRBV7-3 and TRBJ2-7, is GAGVSQTPSNKVTEKGKYVELRCDPISGHTALYWYRQSLGQGPEFLIYFQGTGAADDSGLPNDRFFAVRPEGSVSTLKIQRTERGDSAVYLCASSLIGGGPEREQYFGPGTRLTVT.

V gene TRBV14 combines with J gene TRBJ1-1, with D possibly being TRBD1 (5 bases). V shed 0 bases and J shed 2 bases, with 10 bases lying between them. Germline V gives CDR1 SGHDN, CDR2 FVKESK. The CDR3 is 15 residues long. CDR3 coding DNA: TGTGCCAGCAGCCAAGACGCAGGGATTAACACTGAAGCTTTCTTT. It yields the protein CASSQDAGINTEAFF.

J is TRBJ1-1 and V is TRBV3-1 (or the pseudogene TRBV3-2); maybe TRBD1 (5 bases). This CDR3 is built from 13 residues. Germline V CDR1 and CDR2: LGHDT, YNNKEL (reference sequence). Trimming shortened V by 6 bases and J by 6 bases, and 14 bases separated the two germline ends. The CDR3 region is CASRSQGGAEAFF. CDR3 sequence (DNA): TGTGCCAGCAGGAGTCAGGGTGGGGCTGAAGCTTTCTTT.

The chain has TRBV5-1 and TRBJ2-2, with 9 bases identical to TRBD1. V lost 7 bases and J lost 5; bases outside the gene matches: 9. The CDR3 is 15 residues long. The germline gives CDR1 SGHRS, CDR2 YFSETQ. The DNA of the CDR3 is TGCGCCAGCCGGGGACAGGGACACATAACCGGGGAGCTGTTTTTT. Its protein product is CASRGQGHITGELFF.

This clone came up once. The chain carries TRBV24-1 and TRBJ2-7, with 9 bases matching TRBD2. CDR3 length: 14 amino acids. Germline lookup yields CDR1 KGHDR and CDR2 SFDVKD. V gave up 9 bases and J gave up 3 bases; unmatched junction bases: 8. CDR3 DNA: TGTGCCACCTCGGAGCGGGGGGTAATCTACGAGCAGTACTTC. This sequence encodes CATSERGVIYEQYF.

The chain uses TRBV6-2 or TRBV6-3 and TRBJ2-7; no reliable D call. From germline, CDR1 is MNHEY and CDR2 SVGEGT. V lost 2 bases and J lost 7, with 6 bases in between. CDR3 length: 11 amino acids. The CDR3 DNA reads TGTGCCAGCAGTTACGCCGCGGAGCAGTACTTC. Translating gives CASSYAAEQYF.

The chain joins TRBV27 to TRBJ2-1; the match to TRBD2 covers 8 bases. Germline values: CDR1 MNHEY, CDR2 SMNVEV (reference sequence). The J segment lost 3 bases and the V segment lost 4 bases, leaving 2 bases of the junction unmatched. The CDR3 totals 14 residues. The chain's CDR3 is CASSSGGHYNEQFF. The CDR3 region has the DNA TGTGCCAGCAGTTCGGGGGGGCACTACAATGAGCAGTTCTTC.

CDR3 sequence (DNA): TGTGCCAGTAGTAGCCCCGGGACAGCAGTATACGAGCAGTACTTC. It codes for CASSSPGTAVYEQYF. This chain uses TRBV19 with TRBJ2-7; TRBD1 matches 7 bases. With 4 bases clipped from V and 4 bases from J, the junction kept 10 bases outside the gene matches. Germline V gene sequence: CDR1 LNHDA, CDR2 SQIVND (reference sequence). This CDR3 is 15 amino acids long.

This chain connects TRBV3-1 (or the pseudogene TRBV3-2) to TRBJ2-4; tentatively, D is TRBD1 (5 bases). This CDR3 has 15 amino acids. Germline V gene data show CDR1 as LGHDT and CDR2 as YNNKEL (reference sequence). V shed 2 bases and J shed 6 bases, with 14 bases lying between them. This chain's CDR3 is CASSQPQGNLNIQYF. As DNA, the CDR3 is TGTGCCAGCAGCCAACCTCAGGGTAACTTAAACATTCAGTACTTC.

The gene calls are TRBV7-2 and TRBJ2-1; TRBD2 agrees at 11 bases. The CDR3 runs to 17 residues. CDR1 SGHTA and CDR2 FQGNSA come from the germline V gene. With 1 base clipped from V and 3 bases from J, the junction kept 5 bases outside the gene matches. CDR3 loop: CASSLVIAGGRYNEQFF. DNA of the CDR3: TGTGCCAGCAGCTTAGTCATAGCGGGGGGGCGCTACAATGAGCAGTTCTTC. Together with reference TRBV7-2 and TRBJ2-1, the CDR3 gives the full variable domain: GAGVSQSPSNKVTEKGKDVELRCDPISGHTALYWYRQSLGQGLEFLIYFQGNSAPDKSGLPSDRFSAERTGGSVSTLTIQRTQQEDSAVYLCASSLVIAGGRYNEQFFGPGTRLTVL.

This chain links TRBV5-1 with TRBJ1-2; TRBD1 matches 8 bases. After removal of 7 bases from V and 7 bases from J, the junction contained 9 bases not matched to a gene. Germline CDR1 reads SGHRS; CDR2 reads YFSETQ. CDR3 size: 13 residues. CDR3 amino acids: CASGRGQESGYTF. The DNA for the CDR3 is TGCGCCAGCGGTCGGGGACAGGAGTCTGGCTACACCTTC.

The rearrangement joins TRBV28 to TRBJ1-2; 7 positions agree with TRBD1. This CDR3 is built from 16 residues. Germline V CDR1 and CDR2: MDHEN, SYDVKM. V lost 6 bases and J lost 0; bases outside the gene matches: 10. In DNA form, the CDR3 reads TGTGCCAGCAGCCTGGACAGGCTGAGGGCTAACTATGGCTACACCTTC. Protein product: CASSLDRLRANYGYTF.

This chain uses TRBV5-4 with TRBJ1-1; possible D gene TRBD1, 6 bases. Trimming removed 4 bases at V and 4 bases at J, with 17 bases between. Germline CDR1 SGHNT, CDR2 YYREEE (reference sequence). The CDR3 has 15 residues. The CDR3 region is CASSQGGGGITEAFF. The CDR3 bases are TGTGCCAGCAGCCAGGGAGGGGGTGGAATCACTGAAGCTTTCTTT.

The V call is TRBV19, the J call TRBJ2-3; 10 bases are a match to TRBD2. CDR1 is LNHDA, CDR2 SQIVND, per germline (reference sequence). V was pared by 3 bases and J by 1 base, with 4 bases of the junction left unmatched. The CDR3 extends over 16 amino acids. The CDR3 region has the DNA TGTGCCAGTAGTATTGAAGCGGGGGGGGGCACAGATACGCAGTATTTT. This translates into CASSIEAGGGTDTQYF.

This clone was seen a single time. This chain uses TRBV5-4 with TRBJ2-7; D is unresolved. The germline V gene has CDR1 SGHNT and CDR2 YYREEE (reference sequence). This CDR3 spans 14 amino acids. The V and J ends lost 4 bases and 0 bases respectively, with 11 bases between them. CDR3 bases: TGTGCCAGCAGCCCTCAGACTGCCTCCTACGAGCAGTACTTC. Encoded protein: CASSPQTASYEQYF.

The chain's CDR3 is CASSQDLRGSAYEQYF. CDR3 in DNA: TGTGCCAGCAGCCAAGATCTAAGGGGTTCGGCCTACGAGCAGTACTTC. The chain recombines TRBV4-2 with TRBJ2-7; D is perhaps TRBD1 (5 bases). Trimming took off 0 bases at V and 2 bases at J, with 14 bases between the two ends. CDR3 size: 16 residues. Germline V gene sequence: CDR1 LGHNA, CDR2 YNFKEQ.

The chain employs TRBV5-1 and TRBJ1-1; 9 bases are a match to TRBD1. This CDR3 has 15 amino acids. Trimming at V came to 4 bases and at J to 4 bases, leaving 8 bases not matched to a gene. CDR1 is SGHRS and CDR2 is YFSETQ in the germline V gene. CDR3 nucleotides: TGCGCCAGCAGCAGGCCGGACAGGGGATTCACTGAAGCTTTCTTT. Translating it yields CASSRPDRGFTEAFF.

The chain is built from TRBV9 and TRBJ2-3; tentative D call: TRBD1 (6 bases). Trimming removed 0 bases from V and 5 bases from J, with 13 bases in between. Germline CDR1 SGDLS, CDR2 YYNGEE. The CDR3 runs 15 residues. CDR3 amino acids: CASSVGVGGVDTQYF. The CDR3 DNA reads TGTGCCAGCAGCGTAGGGGTAGGGGGTGTAGATACGCAGTATTTT.

The CDR3: CASSKYGTDYEAFF. DNA of the CDR3: TGTGCCAGCAGTAAATACGGGACAGATTATGAAGCTTTCTTT. V gene TRBV6-5 combines with J gene TRBJ1-1; the match to TRBD1 covers 7 bases. Germline CDR1 MNHEY, CDR2 SVGAGI. V lost 5 bases to trimming and J lost 7 bases; unmatched junction nucleotides: 10. CDR3 length: 14 residues.

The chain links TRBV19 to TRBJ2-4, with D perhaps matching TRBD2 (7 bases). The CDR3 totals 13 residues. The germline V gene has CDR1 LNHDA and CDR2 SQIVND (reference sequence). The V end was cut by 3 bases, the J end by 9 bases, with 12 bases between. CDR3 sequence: CASSIGGAGIQYF. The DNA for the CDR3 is TGTGCCAGTAGTATTGGGGGGGCCGGCATTCAGTACTTC.

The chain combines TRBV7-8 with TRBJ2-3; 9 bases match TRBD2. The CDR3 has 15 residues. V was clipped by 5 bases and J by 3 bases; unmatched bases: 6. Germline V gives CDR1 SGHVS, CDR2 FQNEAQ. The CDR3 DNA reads TGTGCCAGCAGCCGCCCTCTAGCGGGGACAGATACGCAGTATTTT. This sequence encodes CASSRPLAGTDTQYF. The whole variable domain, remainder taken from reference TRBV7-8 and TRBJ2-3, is GAGVSQSPRYKVAKRGQDVALRCDPISGHVSLFWYQQALGQGPEFLTYFQNEAQLDKSGLPSDRFFAERPEGSVSTLKIQRTQQEDSAVYLCASSRPLAGTDTQYFGPGTRLTVL.

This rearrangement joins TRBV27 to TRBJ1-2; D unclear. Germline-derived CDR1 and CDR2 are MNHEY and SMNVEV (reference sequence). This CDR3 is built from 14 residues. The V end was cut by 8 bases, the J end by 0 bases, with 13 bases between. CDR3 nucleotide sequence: TGTGCCAGCTCTCTCAACTCGGCTAACTATGGCTACACCTTC. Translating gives CASSLNSANYGYTF.

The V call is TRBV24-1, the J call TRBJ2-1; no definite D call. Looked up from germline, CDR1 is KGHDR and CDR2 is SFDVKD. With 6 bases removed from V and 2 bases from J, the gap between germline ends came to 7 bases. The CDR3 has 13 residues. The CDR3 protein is CATSFTPYNEQFF. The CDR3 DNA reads TGTGCCACCAGTTTCACTCCCTACAATGAGCAGTTCTTC.

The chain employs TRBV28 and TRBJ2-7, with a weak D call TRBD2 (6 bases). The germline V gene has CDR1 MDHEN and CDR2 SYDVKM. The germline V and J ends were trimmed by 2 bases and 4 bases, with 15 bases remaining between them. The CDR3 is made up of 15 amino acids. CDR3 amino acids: CASSLTTAGLYEQYF. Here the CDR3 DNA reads TGTGCCAGCAGTTTAACCACGGCGGGGCTTTACGAGCAGTACTTC.

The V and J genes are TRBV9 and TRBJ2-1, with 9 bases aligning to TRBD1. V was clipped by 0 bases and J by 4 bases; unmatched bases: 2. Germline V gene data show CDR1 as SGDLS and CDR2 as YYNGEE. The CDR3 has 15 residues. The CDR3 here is CASSVDGQGYNEQFF. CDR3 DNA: TGTGCCAGCAGCGTAGATGGACAGGGGTACAATGAGCAGTTCTTC.

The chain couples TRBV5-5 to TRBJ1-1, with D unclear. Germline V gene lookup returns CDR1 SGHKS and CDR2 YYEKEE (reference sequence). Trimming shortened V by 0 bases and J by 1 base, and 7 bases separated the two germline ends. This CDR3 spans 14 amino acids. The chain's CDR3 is CASSLVAGNTEAFF. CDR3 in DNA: TGTGCCAGCAGCTTGGTCGCGGGGAACACTGAAGCTTTCTTT.

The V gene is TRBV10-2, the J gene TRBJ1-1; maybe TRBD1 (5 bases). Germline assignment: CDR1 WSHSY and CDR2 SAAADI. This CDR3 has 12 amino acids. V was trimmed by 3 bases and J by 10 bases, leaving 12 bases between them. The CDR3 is CASSERGFRAFF. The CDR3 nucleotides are TGCGCCAGCAGTGAAAGGGGATTTCGAGCTTTCTTT.